These 25 T cell receptor beta chains came from one sample sequenced in a study of response to subunit inactivated influenza vaccine. One entry per CDR3 protein, called by TCRdb with MiXCR from the RT-PCR reads. The sample shows hundreds of thousands of distinct CDR3 sequences, about a tenth of them seen only once. Sequences were derived from PBMCs from blood, sampled more than 35 days after vaccination. All receptors derive from a man aged 50 to 60 who received an inactivated influenza vaccine.

This chain joins TRBV7-6 and TRBJ2-2; D is possibly TRBD2 (6 bases). With 0 bases removed from V and 8 bases from J, the gap between germline ends came to 13 bases. CDR3 size: 15 residues. CDR1 SGHVS and CDR2 FNYEAQ come from the germline V gene. The CDR3 region has the DNA TGTGCCAGCAGCTTAGCGGGCGCGGGGCAGGGGGAGCTGTTTTTT. Its protein is CASSLAGAGQGELFF.

This chain joins TRBV7-2 and TRBJ1-1; TRBD1 matches 11 bases. CDR1 is SGHTA and CDR2 is FQGNSA in the germline V gene. The J segment lost 7 bases and the V segment lost 4 bases, leaving 5 bases of the junction unmatched. The length of the CDR3 is 14 residues. The CDR3 sequence: CASSSGQGASEAFF. CDR3 nucleotide sequence: TGTGCCAGCAGCTCCGGACAGGGGGCGAGTGAAGCTTTCTTT. Variable domain in full (rest from reference TRBV7-2 and TRBJ1-1): GAGVSQSPSNKVTEKGKDVELRCDPISGHTALYWYRQSLGQGLEFLIYFQGNSAPDKSGLPSDRFSAERTGGSVSTLTIQRTQQEDSAVYLCASSSGQGASEAFFGQGTRLTVV.

The table lists this clonotype with many counts. This chain links TRBV7-6 with TRBJ2-1, with 7 positions matching TRBD1. Germline lookup yields CDR1 SGHVS and CDR2 FNYEAQ. V lost 5 bases, J lost 0 bases, and 7 bases stayed unmatched. The CDR3 loop spans 16 amino acids. CDR3 sequence (DNA): TGTGCCAGCAGCCGAAGCCGACAGGGCTCCTACAATGAGCAGTTCTTC. Protein product: CASSRSRQGSYNEQFF.

This clonotype was detected many times. This chain uses TRBV12-3 or TRBV12-4 with TRBJ2-5; 9 nucleotides match TRBD2. J lost 1 base, V lost 4 bases, and 7 bases had no gene match. The CDR3 spans 16 residues. The CDR3 region is CASSSLGLASQETQYF. DNA of the CDR3: TGTGCCAGCAGTTCTCTGGGACTAGCAAGCCAAGAGACCCAGTACTTC.

V is TRBV28 and J is TRBJ2-4, with 10 bases identical to TRBD2. Trimming at V came to 5 bases and at J to 4 bases, leaving 5 bases not matched to a gene. The CDR3 loop spans 15 amino acids. From germline, CDR1 is MDHEN and CDR2 SYDVKM. The CDR3: CASSISGGMKNIQYF. In nucleotides, the CDR3 is TGTGCCAGCAGTATTAGCGGGGGGATGAAAAACATTCAGTACTTC.

The rearrangement joins TRBV7-9 to TRBJ2-7; perhaps D is TRBD1 or TRBD2 (5 bases each). Looked up from germline, CDR1 is SEHNR and CDR2 is FQNEAQ (reference sequence). The CDR3 loop spans 14 amino acids. Deletions cut 5 bases from V and 1 base from J, with 12 bases between. The CDR3 bases are TGTGCCAGCAGCCGGGACGGTAATTCCTACGAGCAGTACTTC. Protein sequence: CASSRDGNSYEQYF.

CDR3 protein: CASSLRGQAGNTIYF. CDR3 coding DNA: TGTGCCAGCAGTTTAAGGGGACAAGCTGGAAACACCATATATTTT. This sequence joins TRBV12-3 or TRBV12-4 and TRBJ1-3; possibly TRBD1 for D (6 bases). The ends were cut back, 2 bases at V and 2 bases at J, with 10 bases in the middle. The CDR3 consists of 15 residues.

This clonotype was seen a few times. This sequence joins TRBV11-2 and TRBJ2-3; a possible D gene is TRBD2 (6 bases). The CDR3 runs 13 residues. The germline V gene has CDR1 SGHAT and CDR2 FQNNGV. V lost 4 bases, J lost 4 bases, and 9 bases lay in between. This CDR3 reads CASSSASADTQYF. The CDR3 region has the DNA TGTGCCAGCAGCTCCGCTAGCGCAGATACGCAGTATTTT.

This clonotype was found a few times. The genes are TRBV28 and TRBJ2-2; D perhaps matches TRBD2 (6 bases). With 6 bases removed from V and 4 bases from J, the gap between germline ends came to 15 bases. Germline assignment: CDR1 MDHEN and CDR2 SYDVKM. The CDR3 runs to 15 residues. CDR3 coding DNA: TGTGCCAGCAGCTTACCCCCTAGCGCCACCGGGGAGCTGTTTTTT. Its protein is CASSLPPSATGELFF.

This sequence joins TRBV4-3 and TRBJ2-7; D is ambiguous. The CDR3 sequence is 13 residues long. From germline, CDR1 is LGHNA and CDR2 YSLEER. Trimming cost V 1 base and J 7 bases, with 11 bases left between them. The CDR3 here is CASSQGGYREQYF. The CDR3 DNA sequence: TGCGCCAGCAGCCAAGGAGGTTATCGGGAGCAGTACTTC.

The chain carries TRBV10-3 and TRBJ2-1, with D perhaps matching TRBD2 (7 bases). The CDR3 is made up of 16 amino acids. Trimming took 6 bases from V and 8 from J, leaving 23 bases between them. Germline V gene data show CDR1 as ENHRY and CDR2 as SYGVKD. This CDR3 reads CAISDPSRGGGHEQFF. The CDR3 DNA reads as TGTGCCATCAGCGACCCCTCGCGGGGCGGGGGCCATGAGCAGTTCTTC.

The chain recombines TRBV10-2 with TRBJ1-2; the D gene is possibly TRBD1 (5 bases). V lost 0 bases to trimming and J lost 7 bases, with 12 bases between them. CDR1 and CDR2 from the germline V gene are WSHSY and SAAADI. The CDR3 covers 14 residues. The CDR3: CASSESRGVGGYTF. CDR3 nucleotides: TGCGCCAGCAGTGAGTCGAGGGGCGTAGGTGGCTACACCTTC.

This clonotype was seen more than once but under ten times. The rearrangement links TRBV20-1 to TRBJ1-2; TRBD1 might be the D (5 bases). The CDR3 is made up of 17 amino acids. Trimming left V 0 bases short and J 2 bases short, with 19 bases between. Germline values: CDR1 DFQATT, CDR2 SNEGSKA (reference sequence). The CDR3 nucleotides read TGCAGTGCTAGAGACCACAGGATTTCCTCCTACAACTATGGCTACACCTTC. Amino acid sequence: CSARDHRISSYNYGYTF.

In DNA, the CDR3 is TGTGCCAGCAGTTTATTCGAACTAGCGGGGGGTTACAATGAGCAGTTCTTC. Amino acid sequence: CASSLFELAGGYNEQFF. This chain uses TRBV27 with TRBJ2-1; 12 bases map to TRBD2. Trimming cost V 1 base and J 4 bases; bases outside gene matches: 5. Germline CDR1 reads MNHEY; CDR2 reads SMNVEV (reference sequence). This CDR3 region has 17 residues.

This clonotype was observed many times. This sequence joins TRBV7-9 and TRBJ2-7; D possibly uses TRBD1 or TRBD2 (6 bases each). The CDR3 is made up of 14 amino acids. V was pared by 2 bases and J by 2 bases, with 10 bases between. From germline, CDR1 is SEHNR and CDR2 FQNEAQ (reference sequence). The CDR3 is CASSLSGATYEQYF. CDR3 bases: TGTGCCAGCAGCTTATCGGGGGCTACCTACGAGCAGTACTTC.

The table lists this clonotype with many counts. V gene TRBV6-5 combines with J gene TRBJ2-2, with no clear D. Trimming removed 6 bases at V and 13 bases at J, with 12 bases between. The CDR3 covers 11 residues. Germline loops: CDR1 MNHEY, CDR2 SVGAGI. The CDR3 DNA is TGTGCCAGCAGGCGTTCCTGGGTGCTGTTTTTT. It encodes CASRRSWVLFF.

This clonotype was detected a few times. The chain has TRBV6-2 or TRBV6-3 and TRBJ2-1; TRBD1 matches 8 bases. V shed 2 bases, J shed 4 bases, and the junction held 22 bases outside the gene matches. CDR1 and CDR2 from the germline V gene are MNHEY and SVGEGT. The CDR3 spans 21 residues. The CDR3 sequence: CASSYPLPGTGAPGGYNEQFF. The CDR3 region has the DNA TGTGCCAGCAGTTACCCCCTGCCCGGGACAGGCGCCCCAGGGGGGTACAATGAGCAGTTCTTC.

This chain connects TRBV5-1 to TRBJ1-1, with D possibly being TRBD1 (5 bases). CDR3 length equals 14 residues. Germline lookup yields CDR1 SGHRS and CDR2 YFSETQ. V dropped 7 bases and J dropped 1 base, with 14 bases sitting between them. In DNA form, the CDR3 reads TGCGCCAGCTACCTAGGGACGGAGAACACTGAAGCTTTCTTT. Translating gives CASYLGTENTEAFF.

In its sample, this clonotype was seen many times. At one boundary the junction diverges from the germline segment, which might be a read error. The chain recombines TRBV12-3 or TRBV12-4 with TRBJ2-3; tentative D call: TRBD2 (5 bases). This CDR3 spans 13 amino acids. This chain's CDR3 is CASSLGLTDTQYF. For the CDR3, the DNA is TGTGCCAGCAGCTTAGGACTTACAGATACGCAGTATTTT.

The chain is built from TRBV10-3 and TRBJ1-1; tentatively, D is TRBD1 (5 bases). Germline V gene sequence: CDR1 ENHRY, CDR2 SYGVKD. This CDR3 region has 15 residues. V was shortened by 3 bases and J by 6 bases, with 17 bases between the two germline ends. CDR3 sequence (DNA): TGTGCCATCAGTGATCGGTCAACAGGTTCGGCTGAAGCTTTCTTT. Amino acid sequence: CAISDRSTGSAEAFF.

The sample holds many counts of this clonotype. CDR3 coding DNA: TGCAGCGTTGTCTTGGGACATTCCTACGAGCAGTACTTC. It translates to CSVVLGHSYEQYF. The chain recombines TRBV29-1 with TRBJ2-7; TRBD1 might be the D (6 bases). Trimming stripped 4 bases from V and 1 base from J, with 11 bases between. This CDR3 spans 13 amino acids. From germline, CDR1 is SQVTM and CDR2 ANQGSEA.

Only a few counts were recorded for this clonotype. The chain has TRBV14 and TRBJ2-3; D is undetermined. Trimming left V 4 bases short and J 3 bases short, with 14 bases between. From germline, CDR1 is SGHDN and CDR2 FVKESK. The CDR3 extends over 15 amino acids. The CDR3 DNA follows: TGTGCCAGCAGCCCAACCCCCGATGCGACAGATACGCAGTATTTT. Amino acids: CASSPTPDATDTQYF.

This clonotype was detected a few times. The gene calls are TRBV11-1 and TRBJ2-5; D could derive from TRBD1 or TRBD2 (6 bases each). The CDR3 length is 19 residues. The V gene lost 5 bases and the J gene lost 0 bases, with 25 bases spanning the gap. From germline, CDR1 is SGHAT and CDR2 FQDESV (reference sequence). The CDR3 loop is CASSPRFINRGPDQETQYF. The CDR3 DNA follows: TGTGCCAGCAGCCCGCGATTTATCAATCGGGGGCCCGACCAAGAGACCCAGTACTTC.

The rearrangement uses TRBV13 and TRBJ2-3, with 7 bases fitting TRBD2. V lost 5 bases, J lost 1 base, and 12 bases stayed unmatched. Per the germline V gene, CDR1 is PRHDT and CDR2 is FYEKMQ (reference sequence). This CDR3 region has 17 residues. Here the CDR3 reads CASSQLAGLNGTDTQYF. For the CDR3, the DNA is TGTGCCAGCAGCCAGCTGGCGGGACTAAACGGCACAGATACGCAGTATTTT.

This clonotype was observed many times. The V call is TRBV29-1, the J call TRBJ1-1; no firm D call. Germline V gene lookup returns CDR1 SQVTM and CDR2 ANQGSEA. The CDR3 consists of 14 residues. V dropped 6 bases and J dropped 5 bases, with 19 bases sitting between them. The DNA of the CDR3 is TGCAGCGTCCCCCTCCAGTTAGGGCGGACTGAAGCTTTCTTT. It yields the protein CSVPLQLGRTEAFF.